The 24 T cell receptor beta chains reported below all come from one sample, sequenced in a study of T cell responses to AZD1222 COVID-19 vaccine. The protocol was immunoSEQ multiplex PCR, while the TCRdb copy is restricted to in-frame clones and leaves out a portion. The table has around 130,000 clones, roughly 87% seen once. The sequences come from peripheral blood, collected 28 days after the second AZD1222 dose. The receptors were gathered from an adult who received the AZD1222 COVID-19 vaccine.

This chain joins TRBV11-2 and TRBJ1-1; D not certain. This CDR3 comprises 12 residues. V lost 3 bases to trimming and J lost 0 bases, with 2 bases between them. Germline V CDR1 and CDR2: SGHAT, FQNNGV. The CDR3 coding sequence is TGTGCCAGCAGCTTCGTGAACACTGAAGCTTTCTTT. Translation gives CASSFVNTEAFF.

The chain has TRBV4-1 and TRBJ2-2; 9 nucleotides align to TRBD2. Germline V gene lookup returns CDR1 MGHRA and CDR2 YSYEKL. V shed 4 bases and J 2 bases; nucleotides not matched to a gene: 8. The CDR3 consists of 17 residues. CDR3 sequence: CASSPQVAGANTGELFF. CDR3 sequence (DNA): TGCGCCAGCAGCCCCCAGGTAGCGGGGGCTAACACCGGGGAGCTGTTTTTT.

J is TRBJ2-7 and V is TRBV3-1 (or the pseudogene TRBV3-2); D may be TRBD1 (6 bases). Looked up from germline, CDR1 is LGHDT and CDR2 is YNNKEL (reference sequence). V lost 6 bases and J lost 3, with 12 bases in between. This CDR3 region has 13 residues. The CDR3 spells CASSNRVGYEQYF. CDR3 DNA: TGTGCCAGCAGTAACAGGGTCGGCTACGAGCAGTACTTC.

The V call is TRBV19, the J call TRBJ1-1, with a weak D call TRBD1 (6 bases). Germline V gives CDR1 LNHDA, CDR2 SQIVND (reference sequence). The CDR3 covers 13 residues. Trimming took 6 bases from V and 4 from J, leaving 12 bases between them. The CDR3 reads CASSRGGLTEAFF. CDR3 bases: TGTGCCAGTAGCCGGGGGGGGCTCACTGAAGCTTTCTTT.

The chain is built from TRBV6-5 and TRBJ1-1; D ambiguous. Germline CDR1 reads MNHEY; CDR2 reads SVGAGI. This CDR3 contains 13 residues. V was shortened by 5 bases and J by 6 bases, with 13 bases between the two germline ends. CDR3 nucleotide sequence: TGTGCCAGCAGTCGGGTGGGCCAGGCTGAAGCTTTCTTT. This gives the protein CASSRVGQAEAFF.

The chain carries TRBV30 and TRBJ1-6; no reliable D call. Trimming pared 1 base from V and 0 bases from J, leaving 7 bases between. This CDR3 spans 15 amino acids. Germline-derived CDR1 and CDR2 are GTSNPN and SVGIG (reference sequence). CDR3 sequence: CAWSAQSSYNSPLHF. The CDR3 coding sequence is TGTGCCTGGAGTGCGCAAAGCTCCTATAATTCACCCCTCCACTTT.

V and J are TRBV7-8 and TRBJ1-5; no firm D call. Germline V gene lookup returns CDR1 SGHVS and CDR2 FQNEAQ. The CDR3 spans 15 residues. Trimming shortened V by 3 bases and J by 3 bases, and 12 bases separated the two germline ends. CDR3 nucleotides: TGTGCCAGCAGCTTCGAGAGCCTAGCCAATCAGCCCCAGCATTTT. It codes for CASSFESLANQPQHF.

This chain links TRBV19 with TRBJ2-5; maybe TRBD2 (6 bases). V lost 5 bases and J lost 1, with 14 bases in between. Germline CDR1 reads LNHDA; CDR2 reads SQIVND (reference sequence). The CDR3 length is 15 residues. The CDR3 DNA follows: TGTGCCAGTAGTGTTCCGTCGCGGGGCCAAGAGACCCAGTACTTC. Protein: CASSVPSRGQETQYF.

The table lists this clone with a count of one. CDR3 coding DNA: TGTGCCAGCAGTGCCTCGGGACACTCCTTTTACGAGCAGTACTTC. Protein sequence: CASSASGHSFYEQYF. The chain links TRBV27 to TRBJ2-7, with TRBD1 as a possible D gene (6 bases). Trimming pared 5 bases from V and 4 bases from J, leaving 18 bases between. The germline gives CDR1 MNHEY, CDR2 SMNVEV (reference sequence). The CDR3 contains 15 residues.

This clone came up once. V and J are TRBV7-9 and TRBJ1-2; 7 bases are shared with TRBD1. Germline trimming cut 0 bases from V and 8 bases from J; bases unmatched to any gene: 3. Germline V lookup: CDR1 SEHNR, CDR2 FQNEAQ (reference sequence). The CDR3 has 13 residues. Here the CDR3 reads CASSLAQGRGYTF. In DNA form, the CDR3 reads TGTGCCAGCAGCTTAGCACAGGGGAGAGGCTACACCTTC.

The J gene is TRBJ1-2, the V gene TRBV30, with 8 bases that match TRBD1. Trimming at V came to 5 bases and at J to 8 bases, leaving 4 bases not matched to a gene. The CDR3 has 11 residues. CDR1 is GTSNPN and CDR2 is SVGIG in the germline V gene (reference sequence). The CDR3 loop reads CAWATGAGYTF. The CDR3 DNA reads TGTGCCTGGGCGACAGGGGCCGGCTACACCTTC. The entire variable domain, with the rest obtained from reference TRBV30 and TRBJ1-2, is as follows: SQTIHQWPATLVQPVGSPLSLECTVEGTSNPNLYWYRQAAGRGLQLLFYSVGIGQISSEVPQNLSASRPQDRQFILSSKKLLLSDSGFYLCAWATGAGYTFGSGTRLTVV.

The chain joins TRBV6-5 to TRBJ2-3; unclear D gene. V lost 7 bases and J 6 bases, leaving 8 bases between the germline ends. Germline values: CDR1 MNHEY, CDR2 SVGAGI. CDR3 length: 11 amino acids. The CDR3 reads CASTLLDTQYF. For the CDR3, the DNA is TGTGCCAGCACCCTGTTGGATACGCAGTATTTT.

The chain is built from TRBV6-1 and TRBJ2-7; D is undetermined. The CDR3 is made up of 13 amino acids. V lost 3 bases and J 3 bases, leaving 9 bases between the germline ends. Germline V gene lookup returns CDR1 MNHNS and CDR2 SASEGT. The CDR3 reads CASSDWVDYEQYF. The CDR3 DNA follows: TGTGCCAGCAGTGATTGGGTGGACTACGAGCAGTACTTC.

The CDR3 here is CASSEGIGQGHGYTF. Written as DNA, the CDR3 is TGTGCCAGCAGTGAGGGAATTGGACAGGGGCACGGCTACACCTTC. V is TRBV6-1 and J is TRBJ1-2; 9 bases are shared with TRBD1. The junction had 10 bases not matched to a gene; V was cut back by 3 bases and J by 8 bases. There are 15 residues in the CDR3. Germline CDR1 is MNHNS and CDR2 is SASEGT.

The V and J genes are TRBV9 and TRBJ2-1, with 7 bases identical to TRBD2. The CDR3 totals 14 residues. Losses at the gene ends were 2 bases for V and 6 bases for J; bases not matched to a gene: 5. The germline gives CDR1 SGDLS, CDR2 YYNGEE. CDR3 coding DNA: TGTGCCAGCAGCGTCGGCGGGAGAGGCAATGAGCAGTTCTTC. Protein sequence: CASSVGGRGNEQFF.

The chain uses TRBV4-2 and TRBJ1-6, with TRBD1 matching 9 bases. J gave up 10 bases and V 1 base, and 8 bases lay outside the gene matches. This CDR3 spans 16 amino acids. In germline, CDR1 is LGHNA, CDR2 YNFKEQ. In DNA form, the CDR3 reads TGTGCCAGCAGCCAAGTATTCCGGGACAGGGAGTCACCCCTCCACTTT. This encodes CASSQVFRDRESPLHF.

This clone showed up just once. This chain links TRBV18 with TRBJ1-1; D is undetermined. The CDR3 sequence is 16 residues long. The V end lost 0 bases, the J end lost 4 bases, and 15 bases lay between the germline ends. CDR1 is KGHSH, CDR2 LQKENI, per germline. CDR3 in DNA: TGTGCCAGCTCACCACCCTCGTCCGCGACGGGCACTGAAGCTTTCTTT. Its translation: CASSPPSSATGTEAFF. Using reference TRBV18 and TRBJ1-1 for the parts outside the CDR3, the full variable domain is NAGVMQNPRHLVRRRGQEARLRCSPMKGHSHVYWYRQLPEEGLKFMVYLQKENIIDESGMPKERFSAEFPKEGPSILRIQQVVRGDSAAYFCASSPPSSATGTEAFFGQGTRLTVV.

V is TRBV7-3 and J is TRBJ2-2, with unresolved D. The V end was cut by 1 base, the J end by 0 bases, with 6 bases between. The CDR3 totals 15 residues. Germline V lookup: CDR1 SGHTA, CDR2 FQGTGA. The DNA of the CDR3 is TGTGCCAGCAGCTTAAGCAGTGCGAACACCGGGGAGCTGTTTTTT. Translation: CASSLSSANTGELFF. The full variable domain, its missing parts supplied by reference TRBV7-3 and TRBJ2-2, is GAGVSQTPSNKVTEKGKYVELRCDPISGHTALYWYRQSLGQGPEFLIYFQGTGAADDSGLPNDRFFAVRPEGSVSTLKIQRTERGDSAVYLCASSLSSANTGELFFGEGSRLTVL.

This clone was seen only once. The chain employs TRBV9 and TRBJ2-1; D gene uncertain. There are 15 residues in the CDR3. Trimming took 2 bases from V and 0 from J, leaving 9 bases between them. Germline V gene sequence: CDR1 SGDLS, CDR2 YYNGEE. CDR3 in amino acids: CASSVAVSSYNEQFF. In DNA form, the CDR3 reads TGTGCCAGCAGCGTGGCCGTGAGCTCCTACAATGAGCAGTTCTTC.

The chain carries TRBV6-6 and TRBJ1-1; D gene ambiguous. Looked up from germline, CDR1 is MNHNY and CDR2 is SVGAGI (reference sequence). The CDR3 consists of 13 residues. V was shortened by 7 bases and J by 10 bases, with 19 bases between the two germline ends. CDR3 in DNA: TGTGCCAGCACCTCCAAGCAGGCCCCGAGAGCTTTCTTT. Translation gives CASTSKQAPRAFF.

J is TRBJ2-1 and V is TRBV24-1; D gene uncertain. The germline gives CDR1 KGHDR, CDR2 SFDVKD. With 4 bases removed from V and 14 bases from J, the gap between germline ends came to 17 bases. The CDR3 extends over 13 amino acids. The CDR3, as DNA: TGTGCCACCAGTGAAGACTCAGGTTTTGTTAAGTTCTTC. Its translation is CATSEDSGFVKFF.

About this clone itself: The same CDR3 can be traced to other DNA sequences in this sample. This chain links TRBV7-2 with TRBJ1-5; D not certain. CDR3 length: 14 amino acids. Trimming left V 1 base short and J 3 bases short, with 7 bases between. Germline values: CDR1 SGHTA, CDR2 FQGNSA. The CDR3 loop is CASSLGQDNQPQHF. The CDR3 coding sequence is TGTGCCAGCAGCTTAGGCCAGGACAATCAGCCCCAGCATTTT.

This sequence joins TRBV5-1 and TRBJ2-2; 13 nucleotides line up with TRBD2. In germline, CDR1 is SGHRS, CDR2 YFSETQ. The CDR3 extends over 15 amino acids. Germline trimming cut 3 bases from V and 6 bases from J; bases unmatched to any gene: 2. The CDR3 DNA is TGCGCCAGCAGCTCAGGACTAGCGGGGGCCGGGGAGCTGTTTTTT. Protein sequence: CASSSGLAGAGELFF.

The chain is built from TRBV7-8 and TRBJ1-2; TRBD1 aligns across 7 bases. Germline trimming cut 0 bases from V and 5 bases from J; bases unmatched to any gene: 3. Germline lookup yields CDR1 SGHVS and CDR2 FQNEAQ. The CDR3 contains 14 residues. The chain's CDR3 is CASSLAGQSYGYTF. For the CDR3, the DNA is TGTGCCAGCAGCTTAGCGGGACAGTCGTATGGCTACACCTTC.